A single sample gave rise to the 10 T cell receptor beta chains below, sequenced in a study of post-analysis software for immune sequencing data. Study results and limitations: Patients used about five TRBV segments, including TRBV5-6, TRBV5-1 and TRBV20-1, more often than controls.

What these receptors recognize is not known. Incorporated into the TCR beta cDNA libraries were unique molecular identifiers, which served to reduce PCR and sequencing biases. One entry per CDR3 protein, called by TCRdb with MiXCR from the PCR reads. The sample shows fewer than 850,000 distinct CDR3 sequences, roughly 29% of them seen only once. Input material: blood. These receptor sequences come from a girl between 5 and 17 years old with multiple sclerosis.

The CDR3 DNA follows: TGTGCCAGCACTAACGAGGGGACAGGAATCTACGAGCAGTACTTC. It is translated as CASTNEGTGIYEQYF. The chain joins TRBV2 to TRBJ2-5; 8 bases are a match to TRBD1. The end of the DNA fits TRBJ2-7 better, so the J call may be wrong. The CDR3 is made up of 15 amino acids. In germline, CDR1 is SNHLY, CDR2 FYNNEI.

The rearrangement joins TRBV12-3 or TRBV12-4 to TRBJ1-1; D is ambiguous. The CDR3 contains 15 residues. Trimming left V 5 bases short and J 5 bases short, with 18 bases between. This chain's CDR3 is CASSPGPLGKTEAFF. The DNA for the CDR3 is TGTGCCAGCAGTCCGGGTCCGCTTGGAAAAACTGAAGCTTTCTTT.

In this sample, this clonotype turned up a few times. The chain recombines TRBV20-1 with TRBJ2-3, with D maybe TRBD2 (6 bases). V was cut by 4 bases and J by 0 bases, with 8 bases left in between. Germline CDR1 and CDR2: DFQATT and SNEGSKA (reference sequence). The CDR3 has 13 residues. This chain's CDR3 is CSAMRDSTDTQYF. CDR3 nucleotides: TGCAGTGCTATGCGGGACAGCACAGATACGCAGTATTTT.

J is TRBJ2-3 and V is TRBV7-8, with TRBD2 matching 10 bases. The CDR3 has 17 amino acids. CDR1 and CDR2 (germline): SGHVS, FQNEAQ. Trimming removed 5 bases from V and 6 bases from J; junction bases left unmatched: 14. CDR3 DNA sequence: TGTGCCAGCAGCGCCGGACCGGGACTAGCGTTAGTGGATACGCAGTATTTT. Amino acids: CASSAGPGLALVDTQYF.

The gene calls are TRBV7-2 and TRBJ2-1, with TRBD1 as a possible D gene (6 bases). Germline CDR1 SGHTA, CDR2 FQGNSA. The V end lost 8 bases, the J end lost 3 bases, and 14 bases lay between the germline ends. This CDR3 region has 14 residues. The CDR3 bases are TGTGCCAGCTCGACCCCGGACAGCTACAATGAGCAGTTCTTC. Protein sequence: CASSTPDSYNEQFF.

This clonotype was observed a few times. CDR3 protein: CASSPQGWDRWRNEQFF. CDR3 DNA sequence: TGTGCCAGCAGCCCTCAGGGATGGGACAGGTGGAGGAATGAGCAGTTCTTC. The V call is TRBV7-2, the J call TRBJ2-1; TRBD1 agrees at 8 bases. CDR3 length: 17 amino acids. V was clipped by 5 bases and J by 7 bases; unmatched bases: 16. Germline lookup yields CDR1 SGHTA and CDR2 FQGNSA.

The V call is TRBV10-3, the J call TRBJ1-5; unclear D gene. V shed 1 base and J shed 1 base, with 2 bases lying between them. The CDR3 spans 13 residues. Germline CDR1 reads ENHRY; CDR2 reads SYGVKD. CDR3 sequence: CAISEYSNQPQHF. The CDR3 DNA reads TGTGCCATCAGTGAGTACAGCAATCAGCCCCAGCATTTT.

In its sample, this clonotype was seen a few times. V is TRBV6-5 and J is TRBJ1-1; tentative D call: TRBD1 (6 bases). Germline CDR1 reads MNHEY; CDR2 reads SVGAGI. The V and J ends lost 0 bases and 4 bases respectively, with 21 bases between them. The CDR3 sequence is 18 residues long. Here the CDR3 reads CASSYSFSGAGVGTEAFF. The CDR3 nucleotides read TGTGCCAGCAGTTACTCGTTTAGTGGGGCAGGGGTCGGCACTGAAGCTTTCTTT.

On this clonotype itself: At one end the junction does not follow the germline gene, possibly because of a read error. This chain links TRBV20-1 with TRBJ2-7; 10 bases agree with TRBD1. TRBJ2-5 matches the DNA end more closely, so the J call is doubtful. Per the germline V gene, CDR1 is DFQATT and CDR2 is SNEGSKA (reference sequence). This CDR3 has 12 residues. The chain's CDR3 is CSRTGGQGTQYF. The CDR3 region has the DNA TGCAGCCGGACAGGGGGACAAGGGACCCAGTACTTC.

The chain employs TRBV12-5 and TRBJ2-1, with TRBD2 matching over 7 bases. With 6 bases clipped from V and 7 bases from J, the junction kept 15 bases outside the gene matches. The CDR3 is 16 amino acids. CDR1 LGHNT and CDR2 FRNRAP come from the germline V gene. The CDR3 bases are TGTGCTAGTGGCTACCTGCGAGCGGGGCTTCTTAATGAGCAGTTCTTC. It yields the protein CASGYLRAGLLNEQFF. Full variable domain (outside the CDR3, taken from reference TRBV12-5 and TRBJ2-1): DARVTQTPRHKVTEMGQEVTMRCQPILGHNTVFWYRQTMMQGLELLAYFRNRAPLDDSGMPKDRFSAEMPDATLATLKIQPSEPRDSAVYFCASGYLRAGLLNEQFFGPGTRLTVL.